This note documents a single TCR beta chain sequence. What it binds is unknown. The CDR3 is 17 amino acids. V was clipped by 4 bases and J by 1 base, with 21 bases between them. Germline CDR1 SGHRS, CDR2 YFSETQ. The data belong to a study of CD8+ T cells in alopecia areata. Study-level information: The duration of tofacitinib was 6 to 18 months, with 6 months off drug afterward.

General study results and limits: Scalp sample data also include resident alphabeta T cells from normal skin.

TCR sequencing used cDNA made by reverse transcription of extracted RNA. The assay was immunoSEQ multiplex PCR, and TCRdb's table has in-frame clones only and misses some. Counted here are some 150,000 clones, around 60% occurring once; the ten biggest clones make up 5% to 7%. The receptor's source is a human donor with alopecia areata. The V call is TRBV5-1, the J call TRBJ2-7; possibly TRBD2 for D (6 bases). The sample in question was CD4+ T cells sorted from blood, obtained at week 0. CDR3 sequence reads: CASSRSGDGRHSYEQYF. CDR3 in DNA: TGCGCCAGCAGCCGCAGTGGGGATGGGAGGCATTCCTACGAGCAGTACTTC.